A single sample is the source of the 26 T cell receptor beta chains below, sequenced in a study of early T cells in non-severe SARS-CoV-2 infection. TCRdb redid the calling of the 5' RACE reads with MiXCR, one entry per CDR3 protein. The repertoire consists of about 26,000 distinct CDR3 sequences, with roughly 5.4% occurring once and the leading ten covering roughly 4.4%. The specimen sequenced was whole blood. All receptors derive from an adult who was a healthcare worker with PCR-confirmed SARS-CoV-2 infection or an uninfected control (not recorded which).

This clonotype was detected ten times or more. The rearrangement joins TRBV7-8 to TRBJ1-1; D is unclear. The CDR3 is 14 residues long. The germline V gene has CDR1 SGHVS and CDR2 FQNEAQ. Trimming shortened V by 0 bases and J by 0 bases, and 5 bases separated the two germline ends. CDR3 sequence: CASSLAGMNTEAFF. In DNA form, the CDR3 reads TGTGCCAGCAGCTTAGCCGGGATGAACACTGAAGCTTTCTTT.

This clonotype was seen repeatedly, ten times or more. The V gene is TRBV29-1, the J gene TRBJ2-2; 9 bases are shared with TRBD2. Germline V CDR1 and CDR2: SQVTM, ANQGSEA. This CDR3 comprises 14 residues. Trimming took 4 bases from V and 5 from J; bases not matched to a gene: 5. The CDR3 protein is CSVGALAGTGELFF. In DNA form, the CDR3 reads TGCAGCGTTGGGGCGCTAGCGGGGACCGGGGAGCTGTTTTTT.

The chain has TRBV19 and TRBJ1-4, with unresolved D. The V gene lost 5 bases and the J gene lost 8 bases, with 15 bases spanning the gap. CDR1 and CDR2 from the germline V gene are LNHDA and SQIVND (reference sequence). This CDR3 is 14 amino acids long. This CDR3 is CASSGIATGEKLFF. In DNA form, the CDR3 reads TGTGCCAGTAGTGGTATAGCGACCGGAGAAAAACTGTTTTTT.

The J gene is TRBJ1-2, the V gene TRBV5-1; D unresolved. Trimming left V 0 bases short and J 10 bases short, with 7 bases between. Germline V gives CDR1 SGHRS, CDR2 YFSETQ. This CDR3 has 11 amino acids. The CDR3 DNA reads as TGCGCCAGCAGCTTGGGCAGTATCTACACCTTC. It codes for CASSLGSIYTF.

Ten or more counts support this clonotype. This CDR3 is CASSLEGEQYF. The CDR3 bases are TGCGCCAGCAGCTTGGAGGGCGAGCAGTACTTC. The V gene is TRBV5-1, the J gene TRBJ2-7, with D uncertain. V gave up 0 bases and J gave up 6 bases, with 4 bases separating them. The CDR3 extends over 11 amino acids. Germline CDR1 reads SGHRS; CDR2 reads YFSETQ.

The table lists this clonotype with many counts. The chain uses TRBV24-1 and TRBJ2-2; D may be TRBD1 (5 bases). Trimming cost V 4 bases and J 0 bases, with 11 bases left between them. Germline CDR1 and CDR2: KGHDR and SFDVKD. This CDR3 is built from 16 residues. The chain's CDR3 is CATSEAGRANTGELFF. The DNA of the CDR3 is TGTGCCACCAGTGAAGCAGGGCGTGCGAACACCGGGGAGCTGTTTTTT.

This clonotype was counted ten times or more. The rearrangement joins TRBV19 to TRBJ2-7; D remains unclear. Germline V gene data show CDR1 as LNHDA and CDR2 as SQIVND (reference sequence). V lost 7 bases, J lost 4 bases, and 5 bases lay in between. The CDR3 consists of 10 residues. The CDR3 sequence: CASTLYEQYF. For the CDR3, the DNA is TGTGCCAGTACCCTTTACGAGCAGTACTTC.

This clonotype was recorded at least ten times. The V call is TRBV12-3 or TRBV12-4, the J call TRBJ1-3, with 7 nucleotides matching TRBD1. Germline trimming cut 6 bases from V and 6 bases from J; bases unmatched to any gene: 8. The CDR3 runs to 14 residues. The CDR3 here is CASRNRGFENTIYF. The CDR3 region has the DNA TGTGCCAGCAGGAACAGGGGTTTTGAAAACACCATATATTTT.

This clonotype was recorded at least ten times. The rearrangement joins TRBV4-3 to TRBJ2-1, with TRBD2 matching 8 bases. The CDR3 extends over 13 amino acids. The germline V gene has CDR1 LGHNA and CDR2 YSLEER. V shed 1 base and J 8 bases; nucleotides not matched to a gene: 1. Here the CDR3 reads CASSQGGRYEQFF. The CDR3 DNA is TGCGCCAGCAGCCAAGGCGGGAGGTATGAGCAGTTCTTC.

V and J are TRBV19 and TRBJ2-7; 8 bases are shared with TRBD1. CDR1 is LNHDA and CDR2 is SQIVND in the germline V gene (reference sequence). V lost 6 bases, J lost 6 bases, and 4 bases stayed unmatched. CDR3 length: 12 amino acids. CDR3 coding DNA: TGTGCCAGTAGCCGACAGGGGATCGAGCAGTACTTC. Its translation: CASSRQGIEQYF.

This clonotype was recorded at least ten times. The rearrangement links TRBV4-3 to TRBJ2-7; 9 bases fit TRBD2. J lost 3 bases, V lost 0 bases, and 6 bases had no gene match. Germline loops: CDR1 LGHNA, CDR2 YSLEER. CDR3 length equals 16 residues. This chain's CDR3 is CASSQDMTSGNYEQYF. CDR3 bases: TGCGCCAGCAGCCAAGATATGACTAGCGGAAACTACGAGCAGTACTTC.

Points on this clonotype: This may come from a read error, since a much larger clone is one base off. The chain couples TRBV5-1 to TRBJ2-7; TRBD2 might be the D (7 bases). The germline V and J ends were trimmed by 7 bases and 1 base, with 21 bases remaining between them. The V gene's germline CDR1 is SGHRS and CDR2 YFSETQ. The CDR3 sequence is 16 residues long. The CDR3 region has the DNA TGCGCCAGCTGCTGGGAACAGGGAGGGGGTTCCTACGAGCAGTACTTC. Residues: CASCWEQGGGSYEQYF.

This clonotype was seen at least ten times. J is TRBJ2-4 and V is TRBV4-2; 10 nucleotides match TRBD2. Germline V gene lookup returns CDR1 LGHNA and CDR2 YNFKEQ. CDR3 size: 18 residues. Unmatched junction bases numbered 6, after V lost 1 base and J lost 0 bases. DNA of the CDR3: TGTGCCAGCAGCCAAGCAGGGGCTAGCGGGGGAGCCAAAAACATTCAGTACTTC. It translates to CASSQAGASGGAKNIQYF.

This clonotype is labeled medium-sized. The chain has TRBV6-5 and TRBJ1-5; D not resolved. The germline gives CDR1 MNHEY, CDR2 SVGAGI. V was cut by 4 bases and J by 4 bases, with 8 bases left in between. This CDR3 is built from 13 residues. The CDR3 coding sequence is TGTGCCAGCAGTTCTGCCGGTAATCAGCCCCAGCATTTT. The encoded protein is CASSSAGNQPQHF.

This clonotype was counted at least ten times. The CDR3 DNA sequence: TGTGCCAGCAGCCAGGGGACAGGGGGTCTCTACGAGCAGTACTTC. This gives the protein CASSQGTGGLYEQYF. The chain links TRBV3-1 to TRBJ2-7, with TRBD1 identical over 11 bases. The CDR3 is 15 amino acids. Looked up from germline, CDR1 is LGHDT and CDR2 is YNNKEL (reference sequence). The V gene end was trimmed by 3 bases and the J gene end by 3 bases; junction bases not matched to a gene: 4.

This clonotype was detected only a few times. The chain couples TRBV28 to TRBJ1-1; D is unclear. Germline V CDR1 and CDR2: MDHEN, SYDVKM. CDR3 length: 13 amino acids. The V and J ends lost 3 bases and 2 bases respectively, with 7 bases between them. The CDR3 here is CASSFLENTEAFF. CDR3 in DNA: TGTGCCAGCAGTTTCCTTGAAAACACTGAAGCTTTCTTT. Combining the CDR3 with reference TRBV28 and TRBJ1-1 gives the whole variable domain DVKVTQSSRYLVKRTGEKVFLECVQDMDHENMFWYRQDPGLGLRLIYFSYDVKMKEKGDIPEGYSVSREKKERFSLILESASTNQTSMYLCASSFLENTEAFFGQGTRLTVV.

V and J are TRBV11-2 and TRBJ1-1, with 7 bases identical to TRBD1. This CDR3 has 14 residues. Germline CDR1 and CDR2: SGHAT and FQNNGV. With V trimmed by 5 bases and J by 7 bases, 10 bases remained unmatched. CDR3 loop: CASSREKGAIEAFF. CDR3 coding DNA: TGTGCCAGCAGCCGGGAAAAGGGGGCGATTGAAGCTTTCTTT.

This clonotype has a count of ten or more. The chain recombines TRBV6-1 with TRBJ2-6; 7 bases map to TRBD1. The germline V gene encodes CDR1 MNHNS and CDR2 SASEGT. The CDR3 covers 15 residues. Trimming at V came to 5 bases and at J to 3 bases, leaving 4 bases not matched to a gene. In DNA form, the CDR3 reads TGTGCCAGCAGTCCACAGGGGCTTGGGGCCAACGTCCTGACTTTC. It translates to CASSPQGLGANVLTF.

On this clonotype itself: A much larger clone is a single base away; this may be a read error. The rearrangement links TRBV5-1 to TRBJ1-2; D not resolved. This CDR3 comprises 13 residues. CDR1 is SGHRS, CDR2 YFSETQ, per germline. Trimming removed 1 base from V and 7 bases from J, with 11 bases in between. The CDR3, as DNA: TGCGCCAGCAGCTTGTCCACATTCAGTGGCTACACCTTC. It codes for CASSLSTFSGYTF. Supplemented by reference TRBV5-1 and TRBJ1-2, the full variable domain reads KAGVTQTPRYLIKTRGQQVTLSCSPISGHRSVSWYQQTPGQGLQFLFEYFSETQRNKGNFPGRFSGRQFSNSRSEMNVSTLELGDSALYLCASSLSTFSGYTFGSGTRLTVV.

This clonotype was found many times. V is TRBV27 and J is TRBJ1-2; 9 bases are a match to TRBD1. The CDR3 covers 14 residues. Germline CDR1 and CDR2: MNHEY and SMNVEV (reference sequence). The ends lost 5 bases at V and 7 bases at J; junction bases unmatched: 8. The CDR3 here is CASSTGTGNRGYTF. In DNA, the CDR3 is TGTGCCAGCAGTACGGGGACAGGGAATCGTGGCTACACCTTC.

This clonotype was seen at least ten times. The J gene is TRBJ2-7, the V gene TRBV7-9, with 11 positions matching TRBD2. Per the germline V gene, CDR1 is SEHNR and CDR2 is FQNEAQ (reference sequence). The V and J ends lost 5 bases and 7 bases, in that order; junction bases with no gene match: 13. This CDR3 region has 16 residues. The CDR3 DNA sequence: TGTGCCAGCAGCCAAACCGGGACTAGCGGACAGCTGGAGCAGTACTTC. Its protein is CASSQTGTSGQLEQYF. The whole variable domain, filled in from reference TRBV7-9 and TRBJ2-7, reads DTGVSQNPRHKITKRGQNVTFRCDPISEHNRLYWYRQTLGQGPEFLTYFQNEAQLEKSRLLSDRFSAERPKGSFSTLEIQRTEQGDSAMYLCASSQTGTSGQLEQYFGPGTRLTVT.

This clonotype was counted many times. This chain joins TRBV20-1 and TRBJ2-5; 9 bases match TRBD2. Germline CDR1 DFQATT, CDR2 SNEGSKA (reference sequence). This CDR3 region has 15 residues. V dropped 2 bases and J dropped 4; count of bases not matched to a gene: 8. CDR3 sequence: CSARSPSGIGETQYF. The CDR3 DNA reads as TGCAGTGCTAGATCGCCTAGCGGGATCGGAGAGACCCAGTACTTC.

Ten or more counts support this clonotype. The chain recombines TRBV10-2 with TRBJ2-7, with TRBD2 identical over 11 bases. CDR1 WSHSY and CDR2 SAAADI come from the germline V gene. This CDR3 is 16 amino acids long. With 8 bases clipped from V and 1 base from J, the junction kept 10 bases outside the gene matches. CDR3 nucleotides: TGCGCCAGCGTCGGGGCTAGCGGGAGGTCGTCCTACGAGCAGTACTTC. It encodes CASVGASGRSSYEQYF.

Many counts were recorded for this clonotype. The genes are TRBV20-1 and TRBJ1-1; D remains unclear. CDR3 length: 14 residues. CDR1 is DFQATT, CDR2 SNEGSKA, per germline (reference sequence). V gave up 0 bases and J gave up 2 bases, with 10 bases separating them. CDR3 sequence reads: CSARDPLQNTEAFF. CDR3 coding DNA: TGCAGTGCTAGAGACCCCCTTCAAAACACTGAAGCTTTCTTT.

By share, this clonotype counts as medium-sized. The chain has TRBV7-2 and TRBJ2-6; D ambiguous. V was clipped by 6 bases and J by 3 bases, with 6 bases between them. The CDR3 length is 13 residues. Germline V gene sequence: CDR1 SGHTA, CDR2 FQGNSA. The CDR3 spells CASRLGGANVLTF. The CDR3 DNA follows: TGTGCCAGCAGGCTTGGTGGGGCCAACGTCCTGACTTTC.

This clonotype was recorded many times. The rearrangement links TRBV28 to TRBJ2-7; 7 bases agree with TRBD2. CDR3 length: 15 amino acids. The ends lost 5 bases at V and 1 base at J; junction bases unmatched: 8. Germline V gene lookup returns CDR1 MDHEN and CDR2 SYDVKM. In nucleotides, the CDR3 is TGTGCCAGCAGTCCGGGCGGGAGTCAATCCTACGAGCAGTACTTC. Its translation: CASSPGGSQSYEQYF.